The entry below describes one T cell receptor (beta chain). Antigen: not known. This CDR3 is built from 14 residues. Germline-derived CDR1 and CDR2 are LGHNA and YNFKEQ. The V gene lost 0 bases and the J gene lost 2 bases, with 7 bases spanning the gap. A single record per CDR3 protein comes from TCRdb applying MiXCR to the reads. This table has roughly 280,000 distinct CDR3 sequences, 12% to 15% appearing once. The data were obtained in a study of T cell repertoires in cytomegalovirus infection. Looking at the study overall: Indicated by public TCR beta signatures were CMV infection and matching HLA type.

Study-level results: Identification of carriers of CMV plus the relevant HLA was achieved through cumulative public TCR beta family frequency. HLA-C-restricted CMV-specific TCR beta clonotypes were dominant in the ex vivo response.

The sequenced material came from PBMCs. The sequence derives from a human donor in good health (CMV status not recorded). Some clones in this sample may be carry-over from other donors' samples. The chain uses TRBV4-2 and TRBJ2-5; D gene uncertain. The CDR3 DNA reads TGTGCCAGCAGCCAAGATCCCCAGCAAGAGACCCAGTACTTC. Its translation: CASSQDPQQETQYF.